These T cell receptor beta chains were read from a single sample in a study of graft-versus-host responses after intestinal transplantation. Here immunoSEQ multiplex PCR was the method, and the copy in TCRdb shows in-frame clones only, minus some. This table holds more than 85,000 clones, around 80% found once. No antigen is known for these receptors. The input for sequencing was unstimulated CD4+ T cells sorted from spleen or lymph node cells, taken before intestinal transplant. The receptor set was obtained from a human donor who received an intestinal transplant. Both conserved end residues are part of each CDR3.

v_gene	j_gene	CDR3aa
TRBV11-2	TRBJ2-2	CASSSQGAGELFF
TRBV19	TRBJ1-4	CASSPGTERAEKLFF
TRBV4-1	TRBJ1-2	CASSPGTEYGYTF
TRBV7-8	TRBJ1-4	CASSYGTGGNEKLFF
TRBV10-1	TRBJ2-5	CATRDREFKETQYF
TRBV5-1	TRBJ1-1	CASARRNRDKGHVNTEAFF
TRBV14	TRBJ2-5	CASSQDLGTIQETQYF
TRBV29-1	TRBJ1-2	CSVTGGRASNYGYTF
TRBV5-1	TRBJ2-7	CASSLTVSYEQYF
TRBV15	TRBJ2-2	CATSRDLRDTGELFF
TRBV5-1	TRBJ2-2	CASSTGLVGGELFF
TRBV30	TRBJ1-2	CAWSVQRNGYTF
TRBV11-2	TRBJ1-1	CASSRVRARGTEAFF
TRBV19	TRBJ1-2	CASSETGQSYGYTF
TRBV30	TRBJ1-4	CACNRATNEKLFF
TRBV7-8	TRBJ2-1	CASSVGLAGSSYNEQFF
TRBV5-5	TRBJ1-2	CASSSLSLNYGYTF
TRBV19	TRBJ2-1	CASAPGTGPYNEQFF
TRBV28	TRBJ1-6	CASSFSGEGNSPLHF
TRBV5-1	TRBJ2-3	CASSLDGFWGGGTSTDTQYF
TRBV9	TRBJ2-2	CASSLRTGELFF
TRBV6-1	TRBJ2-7	CASREIASYEQYF
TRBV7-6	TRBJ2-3	CASSLVAGSTDTQYF
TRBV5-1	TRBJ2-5	CASSLASFQETQYF